A selection of T cell receptor beta chains follows, all from one sample in a study of T cell repertoires in cytomegalovirus infection. Using its own MiXCR run on the reads, TCRdb lists one record per CDR3 protein. The sample has around 740,000 distinct CDR3 sequences; roughly a third are singletons. What was sequenced was PBMCs. These receptors originate from a human donor in good health (CMV status not recorded). Some clones in this sample may be carry-over from other donors' samples. Both conserved end residues are trimmed from each CDR3.

ATSPGPSYGYT	TRBV15
ASSHPGGDTPLSGTNVLT	TRBV7-2
ASAPPGQGASSSSYEQY	TRBV7-8
ASSPSAGEANTEAF	TRBV27
ASTLGSTYEQY	TRBV5-5
ASSLLMGTSGRSLGTYNEQF	TRBV7-3
ASSQVGTGDGYT	TRBV7-2
ASSSTRYTEAF	TRBV5-4
ASSTVAGGSNTQY	TRBV11-2
ASSQVGTSGTHEQY	TRBV4-2
ASTMDTSYEQY	TRBV28
ASSAGTSGASDTQY	TRBV9
SARTGGAGQPQH	TRBV20-1
ASSHPGLAESETQY	TRBV7-9
ASSLFLSSLYNEQF	TRBV12-3/TRBV12-4
ATLMTGLYNSPLH	TRBV28